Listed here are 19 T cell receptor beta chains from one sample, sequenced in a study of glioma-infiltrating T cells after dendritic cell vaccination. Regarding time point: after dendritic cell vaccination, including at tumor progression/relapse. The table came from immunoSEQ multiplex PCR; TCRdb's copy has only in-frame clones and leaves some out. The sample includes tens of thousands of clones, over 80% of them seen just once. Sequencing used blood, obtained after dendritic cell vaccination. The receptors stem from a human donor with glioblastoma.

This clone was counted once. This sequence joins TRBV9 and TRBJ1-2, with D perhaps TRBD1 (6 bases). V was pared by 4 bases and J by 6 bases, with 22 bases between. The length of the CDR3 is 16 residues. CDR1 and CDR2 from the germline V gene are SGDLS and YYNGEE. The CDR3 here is CASSPSAGDRLNGYTF. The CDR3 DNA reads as TGTGCCAGCAGCCCCTCGGCCGGCGACAGGCTTAATGGCTACACCTTC.

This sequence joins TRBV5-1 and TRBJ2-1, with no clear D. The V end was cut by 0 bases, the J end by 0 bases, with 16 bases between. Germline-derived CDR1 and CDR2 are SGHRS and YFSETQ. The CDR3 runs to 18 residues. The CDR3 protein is CASSLGRSTSSSYNEQFF. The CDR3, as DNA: TGCGCCAGCAGCTTGGGTAGGAGCACTTCGAGCTCCTACAATGAGCAGTTCTTC.

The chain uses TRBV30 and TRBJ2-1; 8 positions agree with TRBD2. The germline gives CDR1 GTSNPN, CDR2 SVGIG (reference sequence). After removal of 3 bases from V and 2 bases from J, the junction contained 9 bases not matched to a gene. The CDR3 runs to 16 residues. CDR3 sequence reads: CAWSVPGLGTYNEQFF. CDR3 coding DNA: TGTGCCTGGAGCGTACCGGGACTAGGGACCTACAATGAGCAGTTCTTC.

This CDR3 is CASSPGQRNYNSPLHF. In DNA form, the CDR3 reads TGTGCCAGCTCACCTGGACAGAGAAACTATAATTCACCCCTCCACTTT. The J gene is TRBJ1-6, the V gene TRBV18, with D perhaps TRBD1 (6 bases). The CDR3 is made up of 16 amino acids. The V gene's germline CDR1 is KGHSH and CDR2 LQKENI. V was pared by 3 bases and J by 3 bases, with 12 bases between.

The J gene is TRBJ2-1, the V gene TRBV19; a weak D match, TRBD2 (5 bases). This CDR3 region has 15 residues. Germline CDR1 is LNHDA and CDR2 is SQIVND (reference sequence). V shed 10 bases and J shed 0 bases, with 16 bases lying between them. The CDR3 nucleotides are TGTGCCACAATGATTGGCAGCGGCTCCTACAATGAGCAGTTCTTC. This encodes CATMIGSGSYNEQFF.

CDR3 sequence: CASSMTGSGKPQHF. Here the CDR3 DNA reads TGTGCCAGTAGTATGACAGGGTCGGGTAAGCCCCAGCATTTT. The chain links TRBV19 to TRBJ1-5; 7 nucleotides agree with TRBD1. This CDR3 region has 14 residues. Losses at the gene ends were 3 bases for V and 8 bases for J; bases not matched to a gene: 7. CDR1 LNHDA and CDR2 SQIVND come from the germline V gene (reference sequence).

The CDR3 here is CASSFPGESTDPGELFF. DNA of the CDR3: TGCGCCAGCAGCTTCCCCGGGGAGAGTACGGATCCCGGGGAGCTGTTTTTT. This rearrangement joins TRBV5-1 to TRBJ2-2, with TRBD2 as a possible D gene (5 bases). The germline V gene has CDR1 SGHRS and CDR2 YFSETQ. CDR3 length: 17 amino acids. V lost 2 bases, J lost 6 bases, and 20 bases lay in between.

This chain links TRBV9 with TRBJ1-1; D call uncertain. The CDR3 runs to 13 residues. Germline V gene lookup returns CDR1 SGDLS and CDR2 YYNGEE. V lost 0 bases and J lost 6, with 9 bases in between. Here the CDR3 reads CASSVAPSAEAFF. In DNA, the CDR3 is TGTGCCAGCAGCGTAGCCCCGTCGGCTGAAGCTTTCTTT. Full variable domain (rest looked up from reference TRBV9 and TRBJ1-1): DSGVTQTPKHLITATGQRVTLRCSPRSGDLSVYWYQQSLDQGLQFLIQYYNGEERAKGNILERFSAQQFPDLHSELNLSSLELGDSALYFCASSVAPSAEAFFGQGTRLTVV.

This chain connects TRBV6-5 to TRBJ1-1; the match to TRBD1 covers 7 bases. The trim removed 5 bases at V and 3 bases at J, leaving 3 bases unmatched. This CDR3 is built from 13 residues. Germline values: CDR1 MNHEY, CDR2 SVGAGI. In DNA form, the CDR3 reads TGTGCCAGCAGTCCGGGACAGCACACTGAAGCTTTCTTT. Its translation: CASSPGQHTEAFF.

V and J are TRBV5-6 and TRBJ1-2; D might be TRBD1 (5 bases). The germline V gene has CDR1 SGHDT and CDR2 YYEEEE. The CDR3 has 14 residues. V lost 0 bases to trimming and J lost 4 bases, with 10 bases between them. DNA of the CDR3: TGTGCCAGCAGCTTGGTCAGGGCAGGCTATGGCTACACCTTC. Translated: CASSLVRAGYGYTF. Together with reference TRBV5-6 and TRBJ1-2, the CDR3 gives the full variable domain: DAGVTQSPTHLIKTRGQQVTLRCSPKSGHDTVSWYQQALGQGPQFIFQYYEEEERQRGNFPDRFSGHQFPNYSSELNVNALLLGDSALYLCASSLVRAGYGYTFGSGTRLTVV.

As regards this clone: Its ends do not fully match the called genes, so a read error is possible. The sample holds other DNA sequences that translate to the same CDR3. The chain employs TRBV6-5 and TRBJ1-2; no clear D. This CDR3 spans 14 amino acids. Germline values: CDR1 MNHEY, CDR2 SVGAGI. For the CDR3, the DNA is TGCGCCAGCAGTTACTCGAGGGCGAACTATGGCTACACCTTC. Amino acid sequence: CASSYSRANYGYTF.

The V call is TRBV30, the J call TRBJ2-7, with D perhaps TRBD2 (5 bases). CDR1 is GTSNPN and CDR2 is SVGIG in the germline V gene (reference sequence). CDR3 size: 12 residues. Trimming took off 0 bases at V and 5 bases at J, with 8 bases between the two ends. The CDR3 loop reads CAWSVLGDEQYF. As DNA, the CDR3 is TGTGCCTGGAGTGTATTGGGAGACGAGCAGTACTTC.

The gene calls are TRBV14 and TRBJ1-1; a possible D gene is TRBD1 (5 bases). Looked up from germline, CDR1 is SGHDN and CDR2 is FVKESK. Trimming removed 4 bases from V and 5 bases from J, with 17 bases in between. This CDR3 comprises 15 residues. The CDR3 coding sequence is TGTGCCAGCAGCCTCGGGACGGCGGGGCGGACTGAAGCTTTCTTT. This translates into CASSLGTAGRTEAFF.

CDR3 DNA: TGCAGTGCTCTTTTCCAAGAGACCCAGTACTTC. Translated, it gives CSALFQETQYF. The chain has TRBV20-1 and TRBJ2-5; no clear D gene. The CDR3 is 11 residues long. Germline CDR1 is DFQATT and CDR2 is SNEGSKA (reference sequence). Trimming took off 5 bases at V and 1 base at J, with 5 bases between the two ends.

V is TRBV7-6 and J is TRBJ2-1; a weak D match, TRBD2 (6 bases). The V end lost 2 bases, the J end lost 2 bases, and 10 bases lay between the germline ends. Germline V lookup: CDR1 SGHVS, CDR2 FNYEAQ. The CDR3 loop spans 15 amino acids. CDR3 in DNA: TGTGCCAGCAGCTTAAACGGGGGAGCCTACAATGAGCAGTTCTTC. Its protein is CASSLNGGAYNEQFF.

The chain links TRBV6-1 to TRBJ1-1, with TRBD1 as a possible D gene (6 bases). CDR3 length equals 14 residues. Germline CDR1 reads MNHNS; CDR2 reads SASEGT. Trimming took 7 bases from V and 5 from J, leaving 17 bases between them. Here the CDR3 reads CASMTGTTVTEAFF. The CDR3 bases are TGTGCCAGCATGACCGGGACAACAGTAACTGAAGCTTTCTTT.

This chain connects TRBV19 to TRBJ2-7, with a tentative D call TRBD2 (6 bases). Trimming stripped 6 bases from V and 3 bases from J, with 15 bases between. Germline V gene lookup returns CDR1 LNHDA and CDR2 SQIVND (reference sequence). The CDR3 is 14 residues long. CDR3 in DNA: TGTGCCAGTAGGATAAAAACGGGGGACTACGAGCAGTACTTC. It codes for CASRIKTGDYEQYF.

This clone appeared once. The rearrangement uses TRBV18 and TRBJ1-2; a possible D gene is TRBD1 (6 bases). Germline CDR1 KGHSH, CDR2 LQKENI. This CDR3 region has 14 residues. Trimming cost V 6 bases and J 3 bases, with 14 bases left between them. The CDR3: CASSPGGGDYGYTF. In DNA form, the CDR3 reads TGTGCCAGCTCCCCGGGGGGGGGCGACTATGGCTACACCTTC.

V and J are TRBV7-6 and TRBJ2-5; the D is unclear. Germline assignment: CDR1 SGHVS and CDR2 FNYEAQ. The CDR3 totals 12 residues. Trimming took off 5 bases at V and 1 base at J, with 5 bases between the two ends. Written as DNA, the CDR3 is TGTGCCAGCAGCAGCTTCCAAGAGACCCAGTACTTC. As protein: CASSSFQETQYF.